Below, one TCR beta chain is given with its context. Its antigen is still unknown. Germline V CDR1 and CDR2: SGDLS, YYNGEE. The CDR3 runs 12 residues. V gave up 3 bases and J gave up 6 bases, with 8 bases separating them. The sample belongs to a study of T-cell memory formation after mild COVID-19. Study-level findings and limits: Clonal second-wave expansions that peaked on day 37 had unconfirmed SARS-CoV-2 specificity. Researchers report contracting CD4+ clones mostly in CM and EM, with CD8+ clones in EMRA. Cross-reactive memory apparently joined, as some responding clones appeared in pre-infection memory.

From 5'RACE with constant-segment primers came TCR alpha and TCR beta cDNA libraries that carried sample barcodes and UMIs. TCRdb re-called the 5' RACE reads with MiXCR, one entry per CDR3 protein. The data contain 500,000 to 600,000 distinct CDR3 sequences, approximately 19% of them singletons. The rearrangement uses TRBV9 and TRBJ2-3, with a tentative D call TRBD1 (6 bases). This clonotype originated in an adult woman who had mild COVID-19 (a few samples of this study predate the infection). Cell type and time point are not known. The sequenced sample consisted of PBMCs or a T cell subset sorted from them (not recorded which). In DNA, the CDR3 is TGTGCCAGCAGCGCTCAGGGGGATACGCAGTATTTT. Protein product: CASSAQGDTQYF. Filled out from reference TRBV9 and TRBJ2-3, the complete variable domain reads DSGVTQTPKHLITATGQRVTLRCSPRSGDLSVYWYQQSLDQGLQFLIQYYNGEERAKGNILERFSAQQFPDLHSELNLSSLELGDSALYFCASSAQGDTQYFGPGTRLTVL.